This TCR beta chain was captured by sequencing in a study of cytomegalovirus exposure and HLA in healthy donors. The CDR3 is 15 residues long. Germline loops: CDR1 SGDLS, CDR2 YYNGEE. Trimming shortened V by 0 bases and J by 2 bases, and 9 bases separated the two germline ends. Comment on this clone: Antigen unknown.

Overall study findings and caveats: Reportedly, fewer N-insertions than the approximately 690-donor mean appeared in an Asian-associated ancestry cluster in a later analysis. TCR beta sequences reportedly predicted most subjects' HLA-A and HLA-B alleles accurately. No immune exposure information besides CMV serostatus was available. Reports showed the classifier diagnosing cytomegalovirus status with high specificity and sensitivity.

60 Vbeta and 13 Jbeta primers were used in PCR. TCRdb's table, derived via immunoSEQ multiplex PCR, lists solely in-frame clones and lacks some. The sample lists 150,000 to 200,000 clones, about four fifths seen once, with roughly 6% in the top ten. The sequence was obtained from a young woman in good health and CMV-seropositive. V usage is TRBV9 and J usage is TRBJ1-3, with D unclear. The sequenced material came from PBMCs. The CDR3 DNA is TGTGCCAGCAGCGTAGTTGTCGGAGCTGGAAACACCATATATTTT. This codes for CASSVVVGAGNTIYF.